This TCR beta chain is drawn from a study of blood T cell repertoires in COVID-19. The table came from immunoSEQ multiplex PCR; TCRdb's copy has only in-frame clones and leaves some out. The repertoire has fewer than 60,000 clones, 87% of them found once; the top ten carry around 10%. This receptor was obtained from a human donor with acute or convalescent COVID-19. The donor label of this sample is uncertain. Sequenced sample: peripheral blood.

CDR3 DNA: TGTGCCAGCTCACCAGTCAGACAGCGGAACACTGAAGCTTTCTTT. Translation gives CASSPVRQRNTEAFF. This sequence joins TRBV18 and TRBJ1-1; D is possibly TRBD1 (5 bases). In germline, CDR1 is KGHSH, CDR2 LQKENI. Trimming shortened V by 2 bases and J by 1 base, and 11 bases separated the two germline ends. This CDR3 spans 15 amino acids.